These T cell receptor beta chains were read from a single sample in a study of cytomegalovirus exposure and HLA in healthy donors. The protocol was immunoSEQ multiplex PCR, while the TCRdb copy is restricted to in-frame clones and leaves out a portion. Of roughly 240,000 clones in the sample, roughly 82% were seen once. The specimen was PBMCs. The receptors here all came from a woman aged 40 to 50 in good health and CMV-seropositive. CDR3s include the opening cysteine and the closing phenylalanine or tryptophan. A D gene is named only where the DNA matches it firmly. Clone size is not always given. Where it is, it says once, few, many or a class for expanded clones.

CASSLTSSSYNSPLHF,TGCGCCAGCAGCTTGACCTCGAGCTCCTATAATTCACCCCTCCACTTT,TRBV5-1,.,.,TRBJ1-6
CASSLGMTGVGEKLFF,TGTGCCAGCAGCTTAGGCATGACAGGGGTGGGTGAAAAACTGTTTTTT,TRBV7-2,TRBD1,.,TRBJ1-4
CASSFGLDVTF,TGTGCCAGTAGTTTCGGACTGGATGTCACCTTC,TRBV19,.,.,TRBJ1-2
CASSIDRAGSEAFF,TGTGCCAGTAGTATCGACAGGGCTGGCTCTGAAGCTTTCTTT,TRBV19,TRBD1,few,TRBJ1-1
CASSFGGQGGGNTIYF,TGTGCCAGCAGCTTCGGTGGCCAGGGGGGAGGAAACACCATATATTTT,TRBV7-9,TRBD1,.,TRBJ1-3
CASTDRVGLNNEQFF,TGTGCCAGTACCGACAGGGTGGGCCTAAACAATGAGCAGTTCTTC,TRBV19,TRBD1,.,TRBJ2-1
CASSQGGQGSYEQYF,TGTGCCAGCAGCCAAGGGGGACAGGGGTCCTACGAGCAGTACTTC,TRBV14,TRBD1,.,TRBJ2-7
CAWSLTLRDYGYTF,TGTGCCTGGAGTTTGACCCTCCGGGACTATGGCTACACCTTC,TRBV30,.,.,TRBJ1-2
CASSRGLAGDWYEQYF,TGTGCCAGCAGCCGAGGACTAGCGGGAGATTGGTACGAGCAGTACTTC,TRBV7-2,TRBD2,.,TRBJ2-7
CASGGMGELFF,TGTGCCAGCGGGGGGATGGGGGAGCTGTTTTTT,TRBV2,.,.,TRBJ2-2
CASRETGTGGTEAFF,TGTGCCAGCAGGGAAACCGGGACAGGGGGCACTGAAGCTTTCTTT,TRBV2,TRBD1,.,TRBJ1-1
CASSDSEYNEQFF,TGTGCCAGCAGTGATTCGGAGTACAATGAGCAGTTCTTC,TRBV6-4,.,.,TRBJ2-1
CASSPSSGGRTEAFF,TGTGCCAGTAGTCCCAGCTCGGGGGGTCGTACTGAAGCTTTCTTT,TRBV19,.,.,TRBJ1-1
CASSPRTGGNQPQHF,TGTGCCAGTAGCCCTCGGACAGGTGGGAATCAGCCCCAGCATTTT,TRBV19,TRBD1,.,TRBJ1-5
CASSLAPIRGAEQYF,TGTGCCAGCAGCTTAGCCCCAATACGGGGGGCCGAGCAGTACTTC,TRBV7-3,.,once,TRBJ2-7
CASSMRGPYNEQFF,TGTGCCAGTAGTATGAGGGGGCCCTACAATGAGCAGTTCTTC,TRBV19,TRBD1,.,TRBJ2-1
CASRAPGHRSYEQYF,TGTGCCAGTAGGGCGCCGGGACACCGTTCCTACGAGCAGTACTTC,TRBV19,.,.,TRBJ2-7
CASSLGGLGQGHEQYF,TGTGCCAGCAGCTTAGGGGGTCTGGGACAGGGCCACGAGCAGTACTTC,TRBV11-2,TRBD1,.,TRBJ2-7
CASSPRGSGGETQYF,TGCGCCAGCAGTCCTCGAGGTAGCGGAGGGGAGACCCAGTACTTC,TRBV4-3,.,.,TRBJ2-5
CASSLWGGGNGYTF,TGTGCCAGCAGCCTATGGGGAGGGGGAAATGGCTACACCTTC,TRBV13,.,.,TRBJ1-2
CAFQGNSPLHF,TGTGCCTTTCAGGGAAATTCACCCCTCCACTTT,TRBV30,.,.,TRBJ1-6
CASSAGQGSYGYTF,TGTGCCAGCAGTGCTGGACAGGGTTCATATGGCTACACCTTC,TRBV6-1,TRBD1,.,TRBJ1-2
CASSLGRGSYNSPLHF,TGCGCCAGCAGCCTCGGTAGGGGTTCCTATAATTCACCCCTCCACTTT,TRBV4-1,.,.,TRBJ1-6
CASSRTDSGMIEQYF,TGTGCCAGCAGTCGAACGGACTCCGGGATGATCGAGCAGTACTTC,TRBV6-1,.,.,TRBJ2-7
CASSPAGESYGYTF,TGTGCCAGCTCTCCAGCGGGGGAGAGCTATGGCTACACCTTC,TRBV18,.,.,TRBJ1-2
CATSRDPVLAGGSEQYF,TGTGCCACCAGCAGAGATCCCGTTTTAGCGGGAGGGTCCGAGCAGTACTTC,TRBV15,TRBD2,.,TRBJ2-7
CASIGTINTGELFF,TGTGCCAGCATAGGGACTATAAACACCGGGGAGCTGTTTTTT,TRBV11-2,TRBD2,.,TRBJ2-2
CASAMWGGNNEQFF,TGTGCCAGCGCGATGTGGGGGGGAAACAATGAGCAGTTCTTC,TRBV7-8,TRBD2,.,TRBJ2-1
CASSSHGQKWAFF,TGTGCCAGCAGTTCCCACGGACAGAAGTGGGCTTTCTTT,TRBV6-5,.,.,TRBJ1-1
CASSPPGGDNEQFF,TGTGCCAGCAGCCCCCCGGGAGGGGACAATGAGCAGTTCTTC,TRBV28,TRBD2,once,TRBJ2-1
CASRPYASGELFF,TGCGCCAGCAGACCCTACGCCTCCGGGGAGCTGTTTTTT,TRBV5-1,.,.,TRBJ2-2
CASSLLVPTDEDGYTF,TGTGCCAGCAGCTTACTCGTCCCGACAGATGAAGATGGCTACACCTTC,TRBV7-9,.,.,TRBJ1-2
CASSLGGSHNSPLHF,TGTGCCAGCAGCTTAGGGGGCTCACACAATTCACCCCTCCACTTT,TRBV7-2,.,.,TRBJ1-6
CASRRTGENNSPLHF,TGTGCCAGCAGACGGACAGGGGAGAATAATTCCCCCCTCCACTTT,TRBV6-5,TRBD1,.,TRBJ1-6
CASTNPYSYEQYF,TGTGCCAGCACAAACCCATACTCCTACGAGCAGTACTTC,TRBV11-2,.,few,TRBJ2-7
CATSSQTGLGPKNTIYF,TGTGCCACCAGCAGCCAGACAGGTCTCGGGCCAAAAAACACCATATATTTT,TRBV15,.,.,TRBJ1-3
CASSPVLNTGELFF,TGCGCCAGCAGCCCGGTCCTGAACACCGGGGAGCTGTTTTTT,TRBV5-1,.,.,TRBJ2-2
CASSASGGGRTDTQYF,TGTGCCAGCAGCGCTTCTGGGGGCGGACGCACAGATACGCAGTATTTT,TRBV9,.,.,TRBJ2-3
CASSIGVSGGGNQPQHF,TGCGCCAGCAGCATTGGGGTATCTGGGGGCGGCAATCAGCCCCAGCATTTT,TRBV5-1,.,few,TRBJ1-5
CASSVMRGGVTDTQYF,TGTGCCAGCAGCGTCATGCGGGGGGGCGTCACAGATACGCAGTATTTT,TRBV7-2,TRBD2,few,TRBJ2-3
CASSLRPGETSSNTEAFF,TGTGCCAGCAGCTTACGGCCGGGAGAGACAAGTTCGAACACTGAAGCTTTCTTT,TRBV13,.,.,TRBJ1-1
CASNSGLINYGYTF,TGTGCCAGCAATTCGGGTTTGATTAACTATGGCTACACCTTC,TRBV2,.,.,TRBJ1-2
CASSYSTGTNEKLFF,TGTGCCAGCAGTTATTCCACAGGGACTAATGAAAAACTGTTTTTT,TRBV6-6,.,once,TRBJ1-4
CASKMLEGVNEKLFF,TGCGCCAGCAAAATGCTGGAGGGTGTAAATGAAAAACTGTTTTTT,TRBV4-1,.,.,TRBJ1-4
CASSLGEYNEQFF,TGTGCTAGCAGCTTAGGAGAATACAATGAGCAGTTCTTC,TRBV7-7,.,.,TRBJ2-1
CASTSGTLYEQYF,TGTGCCAGCACCTCCGGGACTCTCTACGAGCAGTACTTC,TRBV6-5,.,few,TRBJ2-7
CASSVDTGGNTIYF,TGTGCCAGCAGCGTAGATACAGGGGGAAACACCATATATTTT,TRBV9,.,few,TRBJ1-3
CASSRTGGETQYF,TGTGCCAGCTCCCGAACGGGGGGAGAGACCCAGTACTTC,TRBV18,TRBD2,.,TRBJ2-5
CASREGQGGWDTQYF,TGTGCCAGCAGGGAAGGACAGGGGGGGTGGGATACGCAGTATTTT,TRBV6-1,TRBD1,.,TRBJ2-3
CSVDSSNTDTQYF,TGCAGCGTAGACTCCTCTAACACAGATACGCAGTATTTT,TRBV29-1,.,once,TRBJ2-3
CASRPKKDREWDETQYF,TGTGCAAGTCGCCCCAAGAAAGACAGGGAATGGGATGAGACCCAGTACTTC,TRBV12-2,.,.,TRBJ2-5
CASSPRTGGVDTQYF,TGTGCCAGCAGCCCCAGGACAGGGGGCGTGGATACGCAGTATTTT,TRBV7-2,TRBD1,once,TRBJ2-3
CASSSGGTLNSPLHF,TGTGCCAGCAGCTCCGGGGGGACCCTAAATTCACCCCTCCACTTT,TRBV9,.,.,TRBJ1-6
CASSLRRGGRSYNEQFF,TGTGCCAGCAGTTTAAGGCGGGGGGGCCGCTCCTACAATGAGCAGTTCTTC,TRBV27,TRBD2,.,TRBJ2-1
CASSQDWRQGLQPQHF,TGCGCCAGCAGCCAAGATTGGAGACAGGGGCTTCAGCCCCAGCATTTT,TRBV4-3,TRBD1,.,TRBJ1-5
CASSPQGGINQPQHF,TGTGCCAGCTCTCCTCAGGGAGGGATCAATCAGCCCCAGCATTTT,TRBV18,.,.,TRBJ1-5
CASSLSGGTSYNEQFF,TGTGCCAGCAGCTTATCGGGGGGGACCTCCTACAATGAGCAGTTCTTC,TRBV7-2,TRBD2,.,TRBJ2-1